Following are 18 T cell receptor beta chains from one sample sequenced in a study of control samples from healthy donors and cancer patients. Method: immunoSEQ multiplex PCR; TCRdb's copy keeps in-frame clones and lacks some. The sample comprises 150,000 or so clones, 80% to 90% of which are singletons, and over 1.5% rests with the top ten. The source material was blood. These receptors originate from a man younger than 35 in good health.

This sequence joins TRBV4-1 and TRBJ1-1, with a weak D call TRBD1 (6 bases). CDR3 length: 14 residues. Germline V CDR1 and CDR2: MGHRA, YSYEKL. The germline V and J ends were trimmed by 5 bases and 4 bases, with 14 bases remaining between them. CDR3 loop: CASSDVRGPTEAFF. For the CDR3, the DNA is TGCGCCAGCAGCGATGTCAGGGGCCCCACTGAAGCTTTCTTT.

This clone has more than one count but fewer than ten. The chain joins TRBV7-2 to TRBJ2-2, with TRBD2 matching over 8 bases. This CDR3 spans 14 amino acids. Trimming took 1 base from V and 6 from J; bases not matched to a gene: 1. The germline gives CDR1 SGHTA, CDR2 FQGNSA. CDR3 in DNA: TGTGCCAGCAGCTTAGGGGGACTAGCCGGGGAGCTGTTTTTT. This sequence encodes CASSLGGLAGELFF. Full variable domain (outside the CDR3, taken from reference TRBV7-2 and TRBJ2-2): GAGVSQSPSNKVTEKGKDVELRCDPISGHTALYWYRQSLGQGLEFLIYFQGNSAPDKSGLPSDRFSAERTGGSVSTLTIQRTQQEDSAVYLCASSLGGLAGELFFGEGSRLTVL.

The chain uses TRBV2 and TRBJ1-6; 7 bases match TRBD1. Germline V gives CDR1 SNHLY, CDR2 FYNNEI. The length of the CDR3 is 14 residues. V shed 10 bases and J 5 bases; nucleotides not matched to a gene: 8. CDR3 DNA: TGTGCCACCCTCCCTACAGGGGATAATTCACCCCTCCACTTT. As protein: CATLPTGDNSPLHF. The variable domain in full, with the rest retrieved from reference TRBV2 and TRBJ1-6, is EPEVTQTPSHQVTQMGQEVILRCVPISNHLYFYWYRQILGQKVEFLVSFYNNEISEKSEIFDDQFSVERPDGSNFTLKIRSTKLEDSAMYFCATLPTGDNSPLHFGNGTRLTVT.

The rearrangement uses TRBV4-3 and TRBJ1-4, with a weak D call TRBD1 (6 bases). V lost 2 bases, J lost 4 bases, and 14 bases lay in between. The CDR3 is 16 residues long. Germline V gives CDR1 LGHNA, CDR2 YSLEER. This CDR3 reads CASSQSATGLNEKLFF. CDR3 in DNA: TGCGCCAGCAGCCAATCCGCGACAGGCCTTAATGAAAAACTGTTTTTT.

The chain uses TRBV7-2 and TRBJ1-5; possible D gene TRBD1, 6 bases. The V end lost 1 base, the J end lost 1 base, and 14 bases lay between the germline ends. The CDR3 consists of 17 residues. The germline V gene has CDR1 SGHTA and CDR2 FQGNSA. The CDR3 nucleotides read TGTGCCAGCAGCTTAGGGGGGGCAGGGGCCAGCAATCAGCCCCAGCATTTT. Residues: CASSLGGAGASNQPQHF.

The gene calls are TRBV5-1 and TRBJ2-7; possibly TRBD1 or TRBD2 for D (5 bases each). This CDR3 comprises 14 residues. Trimming removed 2 bases from V and 4 bases from J, with 13 bases in between. Germline values: CDR1 SGHRS, CDR2 YFSETQ. The CDR3 here is CASSFGPEGYEQYF. CDR3 nucleotides: TGCGCCAGCAGCTTTGGGCCAGAGGGGTACGAGCAGTACTTC.

This clone was seen just once. This rearrangement joins TRBV6-5 to TRBJ2-1; D is perhaps TRBD1 (6 bases). Trimming stripped 4 bases from V and 14 bases from J, with 12 bases between. CDR3 size: 11 residues. Germline V gene lookup returns CDR1 MNHEY and CDR2 SVGAGI. The CDR3 loop is CASSSGDNEFF. The CDR3 region has the DNA TGTGCCAGCAGTTCTGGGGACAACGAGTTCTTC.

This chain joins TRBV19 and TRBJ2-7; D may match TRBD1 or TRBD2 (6 bases each). V dropped 6 bases and J dropped 2 bases, with 11 bases sitting between them. The CDR3 loop spans 13 amino acids. Germline lookup yields CDR1 LNHDA and CDR2 SQIVND (reference sequence). Written as DNA, the CDR3 is TGTGCCAGTAGCCTTCGGGGGCCCTACGAGCAGTACTTC. Translating gives CASSLRGPYEQYF.

V and J are TRBV15 and TRBJ2-2, with 7 bases fitting TRBD1. V shed 9 bases, J shed 0 bases, and the junction held 7 bases outside the gene matches. The CDR3 has 15 residues. CDR1 LNHNV and CDR2 YYDKDF come from the germline V gene (reference sequence). CDR3 sequence: CATHRDRTNTGELFF. As DNA, the CDR3 is TGTGCCACTCACCGGGACAGAACGAACACCGGGGAGCTGTTTTTT.

This chain connects TRBV28 to TRBJ2-1, with 7 bases lining up with TRBD2. Germline V gene lookup returns CDR1 MDHEN and CDR2 SYDVKM. This CDR3 is 16 amino acids long. Losses at the gene ends were 3 bases for V and 0 bases for J; bases not matched to a gene: 5. CDR3 amino acids: CASSFSLAASYNEQFF. DNA of the CDR3: TGTGCCAGCAGTTTTAGTCTAGCGGCCTCCTACAATGAGCAGTTCTTC. Using reference TRBV28 and TRBJ2-1 for the parts outside the CDR3, the full variable domain is DVKVTQSSRYLVKRTGEKVFLECVQDMDHENMFWYRQDPGLGLRLIYFSYDVKMKEKGDIPEGYSVSREKKERFSLILESASTNQTSMYLCASSFSLAASYNEQFFGPGTRLTVL.

The chain uses TRBV7-3 and TRBJ2-5; the match to TRBD1 covers 8 bases. In germline, CDR1 is SGHTA, CDR2 FQGTGA. The CDR3 spans 15 residues. V dropped 2 bases and J dropped 1; count of bases not matched to a gene: 3. The CDR3 reads CASSLSGGGQETQYF. CDR3 DNA: TGTGCCAGCAGCTTATCAGGGGGCGGCCAAGAGACCCAGTACTTC. Variable domain in full (rest from reference TRBV7-3 and TRBJ2-5): GAGVSQTPSNKVTEKGKYVELRCDPISGHTALYWYRQSLGQGPEFLIYFQGTGAADDSGLPNDRFFAVRPEGSVSTLKIQRTERGDSAVYLCASSLSGGGQETQYFGPGTRLLVL.

This chain joins TRBV7-9 and TRBJ2-7; 9 nucleotides match TRBD1. CDR1 is SEHNR, CDR2 FQNEAQ, per germline (reference sequence). The CDR3 is 16 residues long. The ends lost 5 bases at V and 3 bases at J; junction bases unmatched: 11. CDR3 loop: CASSPEAGTGIYEQYF. The CDR3 bases are TGTGCCAGCAGCCCCGAGGCCGGGACAGGGATCTACGAGCAGTACTTC.

V gene TRBV7-2 combines with J gene TRBJ2-1; tentatively, D is TRBD1 (6 bases). Germline V gives CDR1 SGHTA, CDR2 FQGNSA. This CDR3 has 16 residues. V was pared by 2 bases and J by 0 bases, with 11 bases between. For the CDR3, the DNA is TGTGCCAGCAGCTTACGGCTGGGGGCCTCCTACAATGAGCAGTTCTTC. Translated: CASSLRLGASYNEQFF.

The chain has TRBV3-1 (or the pseudogene TRBV3-2) and TRBJ1-1, with D possibly TRBD1 on 5 matching bases. The germline V gene encodes CDR1 LGHDT and CDR2 YNNKEL (reference sequence). V was cut by 1 base and J by 10 bases, with 13 bases left in between. The CDR3 is made up of 13 amino acids. CDR3 residues: CASSQVTSGTAFF. CDR3 DNA sequence: TGTGCCAGCAGCCAAGTGACTTCAGGGACAGCTTTCTTT.

V gene TRBV5-1 combines with J gene TRBJ1-1; D uncertain. The V end lost 2 bases, the J end lost 1 base, and 9 bases lay between the germline ends. Germline V gene sequence: CDR1 SGHRS, CDR2 YFSETQ. The CDR3 is 14 residues long. The CDR3 DNA is TGCGCCAGCAGCTTCGGGCAAACGAACACTGAAGCTTTCTTT. This encodes CASSFGQTNTEAFF.

The chain is built from TRBV6-5 and TRBJ1-4, with TRBD1 as a possible D gene (5 bases). V was cut by 0 bases and J by 4 bases, with 9 bases left in between. This CDR3 has 15 amino acids. Germline V gene data show CDR1 as MNHEY and CDR2 as SVGAGI. The DNA for the CDR3 is TGTGCCAGCAGTTACTCGGGGCAGAATAATGAAAAACTGTTTTTT. Translation: CASSYSGQNNEKLFF.

The sample holds one count of this clone. This rearrangement joins TRBV2 to TRBJ1-2, with TRBD1 matching over 7 bases. CDR1 is SNHLY and CDR2 is FYNNEI in the germline V gene. The CDR3 runs to 15 residues. V lost 7 bases to trimming and J lost 3 bases; unmatched junction nucleotides: 11. CDR3 in amino acids: CASTLQGGADYGYTF. In nucleotides, the CDR3 is TGTGCCAGCACCTTGCAAGGGGGCGCGGACTATGGCTACACCTTC.

Turning to this clone: In the same sample, other DNA sequences code for this CDR3. This chain connects TRBV28 to TRBJ1-6; D is undetermined. The CDR3 is made up of 15 amino acids. Germline V gene sequence: CDR1 MDHEN, CDR2 SYDVKM. V was cut by 2 bases and J by 1 base, with 6 bases left in between. The CDR3 region has the DNA TGTGCCAGCAGTTTACCACGATCCTATAATTCACCCCTCCACTTT. Translated, it gives CASSLPRSYNSPLHF.